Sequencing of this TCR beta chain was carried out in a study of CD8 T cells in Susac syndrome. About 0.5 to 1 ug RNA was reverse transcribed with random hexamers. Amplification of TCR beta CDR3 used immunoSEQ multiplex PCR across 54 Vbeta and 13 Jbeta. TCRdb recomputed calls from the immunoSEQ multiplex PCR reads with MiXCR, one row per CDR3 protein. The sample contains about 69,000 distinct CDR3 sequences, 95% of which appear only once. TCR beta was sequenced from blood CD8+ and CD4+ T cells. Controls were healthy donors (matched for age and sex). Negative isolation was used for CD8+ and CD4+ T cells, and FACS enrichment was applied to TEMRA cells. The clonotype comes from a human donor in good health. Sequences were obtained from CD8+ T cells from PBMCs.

The chain's CDR3 is CSARDGTGRYHQPQHF. CDR3 sequence (DNA): TGCAGTGCTAGAGATGGGACAGGGAGGTATCATCAGCCCCAGCATTTT. The V gene is TRBV20-1, the J gene TRBJ1-5; 9 nucleotides match TRBD1. The CDR3 sequence is 16 residues long. Germline V gives CDR1 DFQATT, CDR2 SNEGSKA (reference sequence). Losses at the gene ends were 0 bases for V and 5 bases for J; bases not matched to a gene: 8.